The 16 T cell receptor beta chains given below trace back to one sample, sequenced in a study of cytomegalovirus exposure and HLA in healthy donors. The PCR used 60 Vbeta and 13 Jbeta primers. Only in-frame clones appear in the TCRdb table, and some are missing; sequencing was by immunoSEQ multiplex PCR. The table records 120,000 to 150,000 clones, roughly 80% of them present only once. The sequenced sample consisted of PBMCs. The receptors here all came from a female donor in good health and CMV-seronegative.

The rearrangement uses TRBV10-2 and TRBJ2-5, with D perhaps TRBD2 (5 bases). This CDR3 region has 14 residues. The V and J ends lost 6 bases and 5 bases respectively, with 16 bases between them. Germline V gives CDR1 WSHSY, CDR2 SAAADI. The DNA for the CDR3 is TGCGCCAGCAGACCGGACTTTGCCGGGGAGACCCAGTACTTC. This sequence encodes CASRPDFAGETQYF.

The genes are TRBV30 and TRBJ2-4; D unresolved. V shed 3 bases and J shed 2 bases, with 17 bases lying between them. CDR1 is GTSNPN and CDR2 is SVGIG in the germline V gene (reference sequence). The CDR3 runs 16 residues. Here the CDR3 reads CAWRGEPGKTKNIQYF. Written as DNA, the CDR3 is TGTGCCTGGAGAGGTGAGCCAGGTAAGACCAAAAACATTCAGTACTTC.

This rearrangement joins TRBV4-1 to TRBJ2-5, with 12 bases fitting TRBD2. V lost 4 bases, J lost 4 bases, and 1 base stayed unmatched. The germline CDR1 and CDR2 sequences are MGHRA and YSYEKL. The CDR3 sequence is 14 residues long. CDR3 in DNA: TGCGCCAGCAGCCCACTAGCGGGAGGAGAGACCCAGTACTTC. This sequence encodes CASSPLAGGETQYF.

The chain uses TRBV27 and TRBJ2-6; D call uncertain. Germline assignment: CDR1 MNHEY and CDR2 SMNVEV (reference sequence). The CDR3 extends over 16 amino acids. The ends were cut back, 5 bases at V and 0 bases at J, with 11 bases in the middle. The CDR3 DNA sequence: TGTGCCAGCAGTCCTCTGAGACTCTCTGGGGCCAACGTCCTGACTTTC. Amino acids: CASSPLRLSGANVLTF.

The CDR3 is CASSLGSADTQYF. Written as DNA, the CDR3 is TGCGCCAGCAGCTTGGGTAGTGCAGATACGCAGTATTTT. This chain joins TRBV5-1 and TRBJ2-3; no clear D gene. The ends were cut back, 0 bases at V and 4 bases at J, with 6 bases in the middle. This CDR3 is built from 13 residues. Germline loops: CDR1 SGHRS, CDR2 YFSETQ.

This clone appeared a single time. The V call is TRBV18, the J call TRBJ1-2; 10 nucleotides agree with TRBD1. CDR1 and CDR2 from the germline V gene are KGHSH and LQKENI. The CDR3 consists of 15 residues. V lost 3 bases to trimming and J lost 4 bases; unmatched junction nucleotides: 5. The CDR3 DNA reads as TGTGCCAGCTCACCGACAGGGGGCGCCGGCTATGGCTACACCTTC. Translated, it gives CASSPTGGAGYGYTF. Full variable domain (outside the CDR3, taken from reference TRBV18 and TRBJ1-2): NAGVMQNPRHLVRRRGQEARLRCSPMKGHSHVYWYRQLPEEGLKFMVYLQKENIIDESGMPKERFSAEFPKEGPSILRIQQVVRGDSAAYFCASSPTGGAGYGYTFGSGTRLTVV.

About this clone itself: A read error may account for a junction end that differs from germline. This chain links TRBV2 with TRBJ1-1; D possibly corresponds to TRBD1 (5 bases). CDR3 length equals 13 residues. Germline CDR1 reads SNHLY; CDR2 reads FYNNEI. The DNA for the CDR3 is TGTACCAGCAGCTACAGGAAAAACACTGAAGCTTTCTTT. This codes for CTSSYRKNTEAFF. The complete variable domain, with remaining parts taken from reference TRBV2 and TRBJ1-1, reads EPEVTQTPSHQVTQMGQEVILRCVPISNHLYFYWYRQILGQKVEFLVSFYNNEISEKSEIFDDQFSVERPDGSNFTLKIRSTKLEDSAMYFCTSSYRKNTEAFFGQGTRLTVV.

This rearrangement joins TRBV5-1 to TRBJ2-2; 10 nucleotides align to TRBD1. V trimming: 4 bases; J trimming: 7 bases; junction bases outside the gene matches: 10. This CDR3 spans 16 amino acids. In germline, CDR1 is SGHRS, CDR2 YFSETQ. CDR3 DNA sequence: TGCGCCAGCAGCGAAAGACAGGGGGCGAGGGGCGGGGAGCTGTTTTTT. This sequence encodes CASSERQGARGGELFF.

The CDR3 sequence: CASSKGQGTYEQYF. The CDR3 DNA reads as TGTGCCAGCAGTAAAGGACAGGGCACCTACGAGCAGTACTTC. V gene TRBV6-6 combines with J gene TRBJ2-7, with 8 bases lining up with TRBD1. CDR3 length: 14 residues. Germline lookup yields CDR1 MNHNY and CDR2 SVGAGI (reference sequence). The trim removed 5 bases at V and 2 bases at J, leaving 5 bases unmatched.

The table lists this clone with a count of one. The chain recombines TRBV20-1 with TRBJ2-1; D is ambiguous. The CDR3 contains 11 residues. The V gene's germline CDR1 is DFQATT and CDR2 SNEGSKA (reference sequence). The V and J ends lost 5 bases and 4 bases respectively, with 6 bases between them. CDR3 DNA: TGCAGTGCTCCCCAATACAATGAGCAGTTCTTC. Residues: CSAPQYNEQFF.

The J gene is TRBJ1-5, the V gene TRBV15; unclear D gene. V lost 0 bases to trimming and J lost 4 bases, with 4 bases between them. Germline CDR1 LNHNV, CDR2 YYDKDF (reference sequence). The CDR3 contains 13 residues. CDR3 nucleotide sequence: TGTGCCACCAGCAGAGATGTAAATCAGCCCCAGCATTTT. Protein sequence: CATSRDVNQPQHF.

This rearrangement joins TRBV18 to TRBJ2-7; D may be TRBD2 (5 bases). This CDR3 is built from 14 residues. CDR1 and CDR2 (germline): KGHSH, LQKENI. V was cut by 2 bases and J by 5 bases, with 13 bases left in between. The CDR3 here is CASSPEGRRDEQYF. CDR3 nucleotides: TGTGCCAGCTCACCAGAGGGAAGAAGGGACGAGCAGTACTTC.

The rearrangement uses TRBV5-6 and TRBJ1-2, with 7 bases identical to TRBD1. Germline CDR1 is SGHDT and CDR2 is YYEEEE. V lost 1 base, J lost 6 bases, and 18 bases stayed unmatched. There are 18 residues in the CDR3. The CDR3 here is CASSLLAGTGQDHDGYTF. CDR3 DNA: TGTGCCAGCAGCTTGCTCGCGGGTACAGGACAGGACCATGATGGCTACACCTTC.

This clone was detected a few times. This chain connects TRBV10-3 to TRBJ2-3, with 14 nucleotides matching TRBD2. With V trimmed by 7 bases and J by 6 bases, 3 bases remained unmatched. Germline V gives CDR1 ENHRY, CDR2 SYGVKD. The CDR3 has 14 amino acids. CDR3 coding DNA: TGTGCCATCAAGGGACTAGCGGGAGCGGATACGCAGTATTTT. It translates to CAIKGLAGADTQYF.

This sequence joins TRBV28 and TRBJ2-7, with TRBD2 as a possible D gene (6 bases). Trimming cost V 7 bases and J 0 bases, with 19 bases left between them. The CDR3 length is 16 residues. Germline CDR1 and CDR2: MDHEN and SYDVKM. The CDR3 loop is CASTSFGGRSSYEQYF. The CDR3 DNA sequence: TGTGCCAGCACTTCCTTTGGGGGGAGAAGCTCCTACGAGCAGTACTTC.

This clone was observed a single time. This sequence joins TRBV27 and TRBJ2-7; 7 positions agree with TRBD2. With V trimmed by 6 bases and J by 1 base, 3 bases remained unmatched. Germline CDR1 is MNHEY and CDR2 is SMNVEV (reference sequence). CDR3 length: 13 amino acids. CDR3 nucleotide sequence: TGTGCCAGCAGCCTTAGCGGGTCCTACGAGCAGTACTTC. This codes for CASSLSGSYEQYF.